The sequence of this TCR beta chain was determined in a study of PD-L1 blockade in urothelial cancer. The wider study: The patients first took atezolizumab around 2014, receiving 1,200 mg intravenously every 3 weeks.

Time point denoted: peripheral blood 6 weeks after treatment start. This clone was counted once. V shed 0 bases and J shed 2 bases, with 9 bases lying between them. Per the germline V gene, CDR1 is SGHRS and CDR2 is YFSETQ. CDR3 length equals 14 residues. Templates that were synthetic TCR analogs were spiked into each PCR. Data came from immunoSEQ multiplex PCR; TCRdb stores just in-frame clones and leaves some out. The sample shows some 51,000 clones, around nine tenths of them seen only once. The chain is built from TRBV5-1 and TRBJ2-7; D is unresolved. This clonotype was sampled from a man aged 60-69 years with urothelial cancer. This sample comprised PBMCs, obtained around atezolizumab (anti-PD-L1) treatment. This CDR3 reads CASSLATGPYEQYF. CDR3 sequence (DNA): TGCGCCAGCAGCTTGGCCACGGGTCCCTACGAGCAGTACTTC.